Many counts were recorded for the clone carrying this T cell receptor (beta chain). Antigen: not known. This entry comes from a study of spatial heterogeneity in lung cancer. TCRdb redid the calling of the 5' RACE reads with MiXCR, one entry per CDR3 protein. The sample holds around 20,000 distinct CDR3 sequences, 2.8% seen once. J gave up 8 bases and V 4 bases, and 6 bases lay outside the gene matches. The CDR3 is made up of 14 amino acids. CDR1 is SGHRS and CDR2 is YFSETQ in the germline V gene. Study results and caveats: Tumoral mutation counts were tracked by counts of expanded intratumoral alpha and beta TCRs.

Time point meaning: sample taken at primary tumor resection. This clonotype was sampled from a male donor with early-stage non-small cell lung cancer. This rearrangement joins TRBV5-1 to TRBJ1-4; the match to TRBD1 covers 9 bases. The source was lung tumor tissue, collected at surgery. The CDR3 DNA is TGCGCCAGCAGCGTTGACAGGGGGAAAGAAAAACTGTTTTTT. Translation gives CASSVDRGKEKLFF.